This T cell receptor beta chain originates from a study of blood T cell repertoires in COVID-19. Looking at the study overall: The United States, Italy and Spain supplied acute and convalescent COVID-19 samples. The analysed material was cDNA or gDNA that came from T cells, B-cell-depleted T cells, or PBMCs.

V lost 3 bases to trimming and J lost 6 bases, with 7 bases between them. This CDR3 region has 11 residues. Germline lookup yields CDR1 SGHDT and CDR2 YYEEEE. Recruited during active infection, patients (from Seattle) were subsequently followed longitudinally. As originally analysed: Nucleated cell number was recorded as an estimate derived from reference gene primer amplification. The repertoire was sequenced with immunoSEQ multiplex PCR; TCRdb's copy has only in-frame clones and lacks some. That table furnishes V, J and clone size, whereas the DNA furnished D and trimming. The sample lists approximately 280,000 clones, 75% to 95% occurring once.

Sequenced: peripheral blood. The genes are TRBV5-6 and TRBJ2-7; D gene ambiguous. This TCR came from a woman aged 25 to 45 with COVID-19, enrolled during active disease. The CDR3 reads CASSSSLEQYF. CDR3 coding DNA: TGTGCCAGCAGCTCGTCTCTCGAGCAGTACTTC. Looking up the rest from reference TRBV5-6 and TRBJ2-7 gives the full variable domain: DAGVTQSPTHLIKTRGQQVTLRCSPKSGHDTVSWYQQALGQGPQFIFQYYEEEERQRGNFPDRFSGHQFPNYSSELNVNALLLGDSALYLCASSSSLEQYFGPGTRLTVT.